The 23 T cell receptor beta chains below were found in one sample sequenced in a study of T-cell memory formation after mild COVID-19. Using its own MiXCR run on the 5' RACE reads, TCRdb lists one record per CDR3 protein. Of about 270,000 distinct CDR3 sequences listed, 15% to 20% are singletons. Sequencing was carried out using PBMCs or a T cell subset sorted from them (not recorded which). The receptors shown here come from a man aged 18 to 29 who had mild COVID-19 (a few samples of this study predate the infection). Cell type and time point are not known.

This clonotype was seen a few times. The rearrangement links TRBV7-9 to TRBJ1-3; D not certain. CDR3 length equals 13 residues. Germline V lookup: CDR1 SEHNR, CDR2 FQNEAQ (reference sequence). V lost 3 bases, J lost 4 bases, and 7 bases lay in between. The CDR3 nucleotides are TGTGCCAGCAGCTTCCCCACGGGAAACACCATATATTTT. Amino acid sequence: CASSFPTGNTIYF.

The V gene is TRBV12-3 or TRBV12-4, the J gene TRBJ1-1; D gene ambiguous. The CDR3 is made up of 12 amino acids. V was shortened by 6 bases and J by 6 bases, with 11 bases between the two germline ends. This CDR3 reads CASSPRRPEAFF. The DNA of the CDR3 is TGTGCCAGCAGCCCGAGGAGGCCTGAAGCTTTCTTT.

This clonotype was seen more than once but under ten times. The gene calls are TRBV6-5 and TRBJ2-6; D uncertain. CDR1 is MNHEY and CDR2 is SVGAGI in the germline V gene. This CDR3 is built from 16 residues. Trimming took off 2 bases at V and 1 base at J, with 9 bases between the two ends. The CDR3 loop is CASSYVWNSGANVLTF. Written as DNA, the CDR3 is TGTGCCAGCAGTTACGTTTGGAATTCTGGGGCCAACGTCCTGACTTTC.

This chain joins TRBV4-3 and TRBJ1-6, with a tentative D call TRBD1 (6 bases). Germline V gene sequence: CDR1 LGHNA, CDR2 YSLEER. The V end lost 0 bases, the J end lost 5 bases, and 17 bases lay between the germline ends. This CDR3 has 18 amino acids. The CDR3 bases are TGCGCCAGCAGCCAAGATATTGGTTACAGGGTCGATAATTCACCCCTCCACTTT. Protein: CASSQDIGYRVDNSPLHF.

V gene TRBV4-2 combines with J gene TRBJ2-1; TRBD2 agrees at 9 bases. J was trimmed by 8 bases and V by 1 base; bases with no gene match: 9. Germline V gene sequence: CDR1 LGHNA, CDR2 YNFKEQ. This CDR3 comprises 16 residues. The CDR3 DNA reads TGTGCCAGCAGCCAAGTCGGGCGGGGGGGTGGCTATGAGCAGTTCTTC. This sequence encodes CASSQVGRGGGYEQFF.

This clonotype was seen a handful of times. The V and J genes are TRBV7-9 and TRBJ1-6, with a weak D call TRBD1 (6 bases). With 1 base removed from V and 11 bases from J, the gap between germline ends came to 9 bases. Germline-derived CDR1 and CDR2 are SEHNR and FQNEAQ (reference sequence). The length of the CDR3 is 13 residues. As DNA, the CDR3 is TGTGCCAGCAGCTTAGAACAGGGTACACCCCTCCACTTT. It is translated as CASSLEQGTPLHF.

This clonotype was detected ten times or more. V usage is TRBV20-1 and J usage is TRBJ2-3, with 9 bases fitting TRBD1. CDR1 DFQATT and CDR2 SNEGSKA come from the germline V gene (reference sequence). The J segment lost 0 bases and the V segment lost 6 bases, leaving 13 bases of the junction unmatched. This CDR3 comprises 17 residues. The CDR3 DNA sequence: TGCAGTGCGACTCCGGGACAGGGAATTTCTAGCACAGATACGCAGTATTTT. Its translation is CSATPGQGISSTDTQYF.

This sequence joins TRBV12-3 or TRBV12-4 and TRBJ2-5; D not certain. V was pared by 6 bases and J by 1 base, with 3 bases between. This CDR3 has 11 amino acids. This CDR3 reads CASRFQETQYF. CDR3 in DNA: TGTGCCAGCAGATTCCAAGAGACCCAGTACTTC.

The V call is TRBV7-8, the J call TRBJ2-3; D possibly corresponds to TRBD2 (6 bases). V was shortened by 5 bases and J by 0 bases, with 15 bases between the two germline ends. Germline V gives CDR1 SGHVS, CDR2 FQNEAQ. The CDR3 runs 16 residues. The CDR3 protein is CASSPPGTRSTDTQYF. DNA for the CDR3: TGTGCCAGCAGCCCGCCCGGGACTCGAAGCACAGATACGCAGTATTTT.

This clonotype has only one observation. V usage is TRBV5-1 and J usage is TRBJ2-3; maybe TRBD1 (6 bases). CDR3 length equals 16 residues. V dropped 3 bases and J dropped 1 base, with 15 bases sitting between them. CDR1 is SGHRS and CDR2 is YFSETQ in the germline V gene. This CDR3 is CASSSQQGFGTDTQYF. CDR3 DNA sequence: TGCGCCAGCAGCTCCCAACAGGGTTTTGGCACAGATACGCAGTATTTT. Full variable domain (outside the CDR3, taken from reference TRBV5-1 and TRBJ2-3): KAGVTQTPRYLIKTRGQQVTLSCSPISGHRSVSWYQQTPGQGLQFLFEYFSETQRNKGNFPGRFSGRQFSNSRSEMNVSTLELGDSALYLCASSSQQGFGTDTQYFGPGTRLTVL.

The V and J genes are TRBV2 and TRBJ2-1; D remains ambiguous. Trimming stripped 6 bases from V and 10 bases from J, with 13 bases between. Looked up from germline, CDR1 is SNHLY and CDR2 is FYNNEI. The CDR3 is 12 residues long. Here the CDR3 DNA reads TGTGCCAGCAGGCCAAATTGGTACGAGCAGTTCTTC. Its protein is CASRPNWYEQFF. The full variable domain, with the rest looked up from reference TRBV2 and TRBJ2-1, is EPEVTQTPSHQVTQMGQEVILRCVPISNHLYFYWYRQILGQKVEFLVSFYNNEISEKSEIFDDQFSVERPDGSNFTLKIRSTKLEDSAMYFCASRPNWYEQFFGPGTRLTVL.

The chain employs TRBV7-9 and TRBJ2-1; perhaps TRBD2 as D (5 bases). Germline CDR1 SEHNR, CDR2 FQNEAQ (reference sequence). V was cut by 5 bases and J by 12 bases, with 17 bases left in between. This CDR3 has 13 residues. The CDR3 loop reads CASSPGSGEGQFF. The DNA of the CDR3 is TGTGCCAGCAGCCCGGGCTCCGGTGAGGGGCAGTTCTTC.

The V and J genes are TRBV7-7 and TRBJ2-2, with 8 bases identical to TRBD1. The V and J ends lost 4 bases and 0 bases, in that order; junction bases with no gene match: 7. The CDR3 is made up of 17 amino acids. Germline V CDR1 and CDR2: SSHAT, FNYEAQ (reference sequence). CDR3 nucleotides: TGTGCCAGCAGCTCGTCGACAGGGGCCACGAACACCGGGGAGCTGTTTTTT. Its protein product is CASSSSTGATNTGELFF.

This clonotype was seen a few times. The chain couples TRBV7-2 to TRBJ2-6; perhaps TRBD2 as D (5 bases). Trimming pared 5 bases from V and 4 bases from J, leaving 12 bases between. The CDR3 has 15 amino acids. Germline CDR1 reads SGHTA; CDR2 reads FQGNSA. The CDR3 region is CASSPLGLGANVLTF. CDR3 coding DNA: TGTGCCAGCAGCCCACTAGGACTGGGGGCCAACGTCCTGACTTTC. Supplemented by reference TRBV7-2 and TRBJ2-6, the full variable domain reads GAGVSQSPSNKVTEKGKDVELRCDPISGHTALYWYRQSLGQGLEFLIYFQGNSAPDKSGLPSDRFSAERTGGSVSTLTIQRTQQEDSAVYLCASSPLGLGANVLTFGAGSRLTVL.

The rearrangement links TRBV11-2 to TRBJ2-3; TRBD2 matches at 9 bases. This CDR3 spans 17 amino acids. Germline-derived CDR1 and CDR2 are SGHAT and FQNNGV. V was pared by 1 base and J by 2 bases, with 7 bases of the junction left unmatched. CDR3: CASSLGWLAGPTDTQYF. The DNA for the CDR3 is TGTGCCAGCAGCTTAGGATGGCTAGCGGGGCCCACAGATACGCAGTATTTT.

The chain couples TRBV18 to TRBJ2-3; TRBD1 might be the D (5 bases). The germline V and J ends were trimmed by 6 bases and 3 bases, with 22 bases remaining between them. Per germline, CDR1 KGHSH and CDR2 LQKENI. The CDR3 spans 17 residues. CDR3 protein: CASSHDSLLWGTDTQYF. CDR3 nucleotides: TGTGCCAGCTCCCACGACAGTCTCCTATGGGGTACAGATACGCAGTATTTT. Combining the CDR3 with reference TRBV18 and TRBJ2-3 gives the whole variable domain NAGVMQNPRHLVRRRGQEARLRCSPMKGHSHVYWYRQLPEEGLKFMVYLQKENIIDESGMPKERFSAEFPKEGPSILRIQQVVRGDSAAYFCASSHDSLLWGTDTQYFGPGTRLTVL.

The rearrangement uses TRBV7-2 and TRBJ1-4; D unresolved. Trimming shortened V by 5 bases and J by 0 bases, and 10 bases separated the two germline ends. CDR3 length: 15 amino acids. Germline values: CDR1 SGHTA, CDR2 FQGNSA. CDR3 in amino acids: CASSPNGATNEKLFF. In nucleotides, the CDR3 is TGTGCCAGCAGCCCAAACGGTGCAACTAATGAAAAACTGTTTTTT. Together with reference TRBV7-2 and TRBJ1-4, the CDR3 gives the full variable domain: GAGVSQSPSNKVTEKGKDVELRCDPISGHTALYWYRQSLGQGLEFLIYFQGNSAPDKSGLPSDRFSAERTGGSVSTLTIQRTQQEDSAVYLCASSPNGATNEKLFFGSGTQLSVL.

V gene TRBV20-1 combines with J gene TRBJ1-3; a possible D gene is TRBD1 (6 bases). Germline lookup yields CDR1 DFQATT and CDR2 SNEGSKA (reference sequence). The germline V and J ends were trimmed by 0 bases and 0 bases, with 18 bases remaining between them. This CDR3 region has 18 residues. The DNA of the CDR3 is TGCAGTGCTAGAGACCCTCGGGGGCAATGGGGCTCTGGAAACACCATATATTTT. Its translation is CSARDPRGQWGSGNTIYF.

This chain links TRBV7-2 with TRBJ2-7, with D possibly TRBD1 on 5 matching bases. Germline CDR1 and CDR2: SGHTA and FQGNSA. CDR3 length equals 15 residues. V was clipped by 1 base and J by 3 bases, with 13 bases between them. CDR3 in amino acids: CASSLVVGAGYEQYF. In DNA, the CDR3 is TGTGCCAGCAGCTTAGTAGTTGGGGCCGGCTACGAGCAGTACTTC.

This clonotype was observed a few times. V and J are TRBV12-3 or TRBV12-4 and TRBJ1-3, with D unclear. This CDR3 has 16 amino acids. V lost 5 bases, J lost 0 bases, and 14 bases lay in between. CDR3 DNA: TGTGCCAGCAGTCGACCTGGTACGCTCTCTGGAAACACCATATATTTT. This encodes CASSRPGTLSGNTIYF.

This chain links TRBV10-3 with TRBJ2-7; 8 bases fit TRBD1. The CDR3 contains 16 residues. V lost 6 bases, J lost 5 bases, and 15 bases stayed unmatched. Per the germline V gene, CDR1 is ENHRY and CDR2 is SYGVKD. This CDR3 reads CAISDTPGQVLDEQYF. CDR3 nucleotides: TGTGCCATCAGCGATACACCGGGACAGGTCCTTGACGAGCAGTACTTC.

V and J are TRBV2 and TRBJ2-3; no clear D gene. V shed 6 bases and J shed 2 bases, with 6 bases lying between them. CDR1 and CDR2 from the germline V gene are SNHLY and FYNNEI. This CDR3 spans 12 amino acids. The CDR3 DNA sequence: TGTGCCAGCAGGGACCCCACAGATACGCAGTATTTT. Translating it yields CASRDPTDTQYF.

The chain uses TRBV27 and TRBJ2-7; 7 bases align to TRBD2. The V gene end was trimmed by 2 bases and the J gene end by 2 bases; junction bases not matched to a gene: 3. In germline, CDR1 is MNHEY, CDR2 SMNVEV (reference sequence). The CDR3 extends over 14 amino acids. The CDR3 bases are TGTGCCAGCAGTTTACAAGGACTAGCCTACGAGCAGTACTTC. This sequence encodes CASSLQGLAYEQYF.